This note documents a single T cell receptor beta chain sequence. The sample is drawn from a study of long-term antiretroviral therapy in people with HIV. The study drew at least one pre-ART and at least two post-ART PBMC samples from every donor. The germline V and J ends were trimmed by 4 bases and 1 base, with 10 bases remaining between them. The CDR3 length is 15 residues. CDR1 KGHSH and CDR2 LQKENI come from the germline V gene. At the survey level, the v3.0 immunoSEQ assay was run. TCRdb's copy holds only in-frame clones and misses some; the assay was immunoSEQ multiplex PCR. The sample yields roughly 22,000 clones, 80% to 90% seen once.

The receptor's source is a man aged 45-65 years with HIV. The chain joins TRBV18 to TRBJ2-2; possibly TRBD1 for D (5 bases). The sample consisted of unsorted PBMCs, taken 3 years after starting antiretroviral therapy. The CDR3 nucleotides are TGTGCCAGCTCACGGATACAGGAGAACACCGGGGAGCTGTTTTTT. This codes for CASSRIQENTGELFF.